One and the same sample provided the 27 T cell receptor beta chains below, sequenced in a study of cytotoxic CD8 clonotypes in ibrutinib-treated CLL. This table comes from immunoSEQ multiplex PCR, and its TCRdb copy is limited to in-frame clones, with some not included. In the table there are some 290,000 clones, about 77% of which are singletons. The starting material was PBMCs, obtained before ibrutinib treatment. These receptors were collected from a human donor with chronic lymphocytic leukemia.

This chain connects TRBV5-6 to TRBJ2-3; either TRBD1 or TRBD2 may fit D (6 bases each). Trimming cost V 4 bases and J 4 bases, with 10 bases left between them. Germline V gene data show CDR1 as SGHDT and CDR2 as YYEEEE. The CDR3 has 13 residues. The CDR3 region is CASSEEGADTQYF. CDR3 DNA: TGTGCCAGCAGCGAGGAGGGGGCAGATACGCAGTATTTT.

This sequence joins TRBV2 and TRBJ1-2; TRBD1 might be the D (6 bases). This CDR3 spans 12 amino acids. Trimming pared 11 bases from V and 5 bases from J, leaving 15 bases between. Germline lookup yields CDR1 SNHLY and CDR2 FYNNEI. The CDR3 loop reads CASMGGGYGYTF. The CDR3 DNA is TGTGCCTCAATGGGGGGCGGGTATGGCTACACCTTC.

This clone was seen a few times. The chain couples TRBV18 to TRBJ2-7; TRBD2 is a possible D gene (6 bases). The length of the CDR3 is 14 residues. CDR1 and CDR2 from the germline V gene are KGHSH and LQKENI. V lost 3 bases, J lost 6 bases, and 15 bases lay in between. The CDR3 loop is CASSPTRLGREQYF. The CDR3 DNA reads TGTGCCAGCTCACCGACTAGGTTGGGTCGCGAGCAGTACTTC. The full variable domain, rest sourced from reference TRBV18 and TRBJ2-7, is NAGVMQNPRHLVRRRGQEARLRCSPMKGHSHVYWYRQLPEEGLKFMVYLQKENIIDESGMPKERFSAEFPKEGPSILRIQQVVRGDSAAYFCASSPTRLGREQYFGPGTRLTVT.

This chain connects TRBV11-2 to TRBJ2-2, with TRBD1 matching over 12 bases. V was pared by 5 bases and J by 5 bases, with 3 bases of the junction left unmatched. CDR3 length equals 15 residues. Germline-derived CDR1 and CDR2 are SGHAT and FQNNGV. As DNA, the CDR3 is TGTGCCAGCAGCGGGGACAGGGGGCGTACCGGGGAGCTGTTTTTT. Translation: CASSGDRGRTGELFF. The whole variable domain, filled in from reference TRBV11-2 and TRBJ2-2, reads EAGVAQSPRYKIIEKRQSVAFWCNPISGHATLYWYQQILGQGPKLLIQFQNNGVVDDSQLPKDRFSAERLKGVDSTLKIQPAKLEDSAVYLCASSGDRGRTGELFFGEGSRLTVL.

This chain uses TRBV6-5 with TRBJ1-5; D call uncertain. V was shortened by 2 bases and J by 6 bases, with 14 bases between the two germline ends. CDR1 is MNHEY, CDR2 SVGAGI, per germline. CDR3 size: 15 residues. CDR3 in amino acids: CASSYLGGLGQPQHF. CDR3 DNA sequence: TGTGCCAGCAGTTACCTTGGAGGGCTCGGTCAGCCCCAGCATTTT.

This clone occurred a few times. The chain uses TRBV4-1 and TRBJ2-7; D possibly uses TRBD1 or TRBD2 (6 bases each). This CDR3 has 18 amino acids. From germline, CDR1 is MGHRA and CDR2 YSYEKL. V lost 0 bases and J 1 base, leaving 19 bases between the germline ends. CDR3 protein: CASSQDYGGSPSSYEQYF. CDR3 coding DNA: TGCGCCAGCAGCCAAGATTACGGGGGCTCCCCGTCGTCCTACGAGCAGTACTTC.

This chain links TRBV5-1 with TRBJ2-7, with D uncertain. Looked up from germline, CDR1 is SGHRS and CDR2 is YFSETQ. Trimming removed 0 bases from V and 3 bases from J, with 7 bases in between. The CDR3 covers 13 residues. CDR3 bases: TGCGCCAGCAGCTTGGGAGGAAACTACGAGCAGTACTTC. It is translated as CASSLGGNYEQYF.

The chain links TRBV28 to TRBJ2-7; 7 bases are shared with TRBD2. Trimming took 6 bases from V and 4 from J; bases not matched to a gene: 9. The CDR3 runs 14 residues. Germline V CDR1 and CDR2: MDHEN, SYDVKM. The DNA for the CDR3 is TGTGCCAGCAGCAGGACTAGTTTAGAGTACGAGCAGTACTTC. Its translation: CASSRTSLEYEQYF.

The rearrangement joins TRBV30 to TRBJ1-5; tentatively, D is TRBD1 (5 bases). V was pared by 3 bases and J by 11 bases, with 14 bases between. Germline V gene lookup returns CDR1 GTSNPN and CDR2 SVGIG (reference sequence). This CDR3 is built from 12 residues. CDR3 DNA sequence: TGTGCCTGGAGCGGTATGGGGCTAACCCAGCATTTT. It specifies CAWSGMGLTQHF.

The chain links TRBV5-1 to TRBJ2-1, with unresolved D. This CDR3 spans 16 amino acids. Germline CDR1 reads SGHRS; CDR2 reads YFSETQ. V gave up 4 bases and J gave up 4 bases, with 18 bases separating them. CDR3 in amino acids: CASSIGHPTIYNEQFF. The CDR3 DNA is TGCGCCAGCAGCATCGGGCACCCAACCATTTACAATGAGCAGTTCTTC.

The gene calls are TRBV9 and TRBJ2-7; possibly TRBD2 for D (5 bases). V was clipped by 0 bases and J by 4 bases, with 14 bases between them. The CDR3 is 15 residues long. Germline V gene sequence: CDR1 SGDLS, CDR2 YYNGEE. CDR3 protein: CASSVGSLTGYEQYF. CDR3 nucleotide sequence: TGTGCCAGCAGCGTAGGCTCTTTAACGGGATACGAGCAGTACTTC.

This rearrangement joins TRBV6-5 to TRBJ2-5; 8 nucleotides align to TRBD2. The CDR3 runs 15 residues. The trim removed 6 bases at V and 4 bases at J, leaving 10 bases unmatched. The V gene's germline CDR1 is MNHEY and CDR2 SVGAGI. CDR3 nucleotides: TGTGCCAGCAGCCGGGGGGGGCAAGCGCGAGAGACCCAGTACTTC. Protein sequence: CASSRGGQARETQYF.

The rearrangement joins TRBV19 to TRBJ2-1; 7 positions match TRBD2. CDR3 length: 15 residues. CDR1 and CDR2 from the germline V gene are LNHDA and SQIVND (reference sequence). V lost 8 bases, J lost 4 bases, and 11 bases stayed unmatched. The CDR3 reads CASSLGLADYNEQFF. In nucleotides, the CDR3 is TGTGCCAGTTCATTGGGGCTAGCGGATTACAATGAGCAGTTCTTC.

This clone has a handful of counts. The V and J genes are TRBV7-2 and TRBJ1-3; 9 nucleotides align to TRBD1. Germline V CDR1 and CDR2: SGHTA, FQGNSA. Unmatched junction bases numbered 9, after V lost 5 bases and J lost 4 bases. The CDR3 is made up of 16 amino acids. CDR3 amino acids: CASSPNRGLSGNTIYF. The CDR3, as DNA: TGTGCCAGCAGCCCGAACAGGGGGCTGAGCGGAAACACCATATATTTT.

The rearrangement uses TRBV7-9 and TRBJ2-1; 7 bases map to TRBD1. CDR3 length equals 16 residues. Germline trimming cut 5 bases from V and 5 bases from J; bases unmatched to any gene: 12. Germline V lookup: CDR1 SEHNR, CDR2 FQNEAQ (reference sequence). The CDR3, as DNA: TGTGCCAGCAGCGCCTTACCGGGACAGCAAAACAATGAGCAGTTCTTC. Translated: CASSALPGQQNNEQFF.

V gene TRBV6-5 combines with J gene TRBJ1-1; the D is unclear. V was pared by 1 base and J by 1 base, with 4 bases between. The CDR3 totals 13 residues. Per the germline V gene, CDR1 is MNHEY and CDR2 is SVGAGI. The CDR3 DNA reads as TGTGCCAGCAGTTACTGGCGGAACACTGAAGCTTTCTTT. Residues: CASSYWRNTEAFF.

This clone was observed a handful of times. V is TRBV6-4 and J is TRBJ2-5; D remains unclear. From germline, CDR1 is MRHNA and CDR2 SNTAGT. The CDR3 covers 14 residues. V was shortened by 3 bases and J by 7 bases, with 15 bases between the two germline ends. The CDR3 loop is CASSEEVFRRTQYF. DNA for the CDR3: TGTGCCAGCAGTGAAGAGGTATTTCGGCGGACCCAGTACTTC.

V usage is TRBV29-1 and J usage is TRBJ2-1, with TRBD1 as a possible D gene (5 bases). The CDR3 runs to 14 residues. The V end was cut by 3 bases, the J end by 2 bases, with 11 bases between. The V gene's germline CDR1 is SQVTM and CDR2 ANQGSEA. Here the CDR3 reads CSVDRGWTYNEQFF. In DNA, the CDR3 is TGCAGCGTTGATAGGGGCTGGACCTACAATGAGCAGTTCTTC.

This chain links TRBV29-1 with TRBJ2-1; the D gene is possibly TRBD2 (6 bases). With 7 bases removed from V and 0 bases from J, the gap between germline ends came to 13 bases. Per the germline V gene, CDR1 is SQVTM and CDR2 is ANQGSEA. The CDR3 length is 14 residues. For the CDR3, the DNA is TGCAGCGACTCTAGCGACAGCTCCTACAATGAGCAGTTCTTC. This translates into CSDSSDSSYNEQFF.

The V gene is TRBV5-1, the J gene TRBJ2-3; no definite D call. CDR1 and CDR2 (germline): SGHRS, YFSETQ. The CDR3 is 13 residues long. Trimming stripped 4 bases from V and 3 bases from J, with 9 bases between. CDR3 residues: CASSPSRTDTQYF. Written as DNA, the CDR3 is TGCGCCAGCAGCCCCAGTCGGACAGATACGCAGTATTTT.

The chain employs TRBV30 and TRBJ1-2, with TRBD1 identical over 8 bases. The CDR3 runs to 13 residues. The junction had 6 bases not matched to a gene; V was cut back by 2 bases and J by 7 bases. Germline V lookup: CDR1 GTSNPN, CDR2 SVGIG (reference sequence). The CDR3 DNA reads TGTGCCTGGAGTCGAAGACAGGGGTTTGGCTACACCTTC. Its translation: CAWSRRQGFGYTF.

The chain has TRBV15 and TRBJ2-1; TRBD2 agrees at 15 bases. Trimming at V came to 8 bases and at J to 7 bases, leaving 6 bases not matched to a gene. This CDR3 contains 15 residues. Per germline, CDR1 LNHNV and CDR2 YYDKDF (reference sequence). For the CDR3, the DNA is TGTGCCACCTTAGGACTAGCGGGAGGGGGGAATGAGCAGTTCTTC. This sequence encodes CATLGLAGGGNEQFF. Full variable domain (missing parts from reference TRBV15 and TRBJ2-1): DAMVIQNPRYQVTQFGKPVTLSCSQTLNHNVMYWYQQKSSQAPKLLFHYYDKDFNNEADTPDNFQSRRPNTSFCFLDIRSPGLGDTAMYLCATLGLAGGGNEQFFGPGTRLTVL.

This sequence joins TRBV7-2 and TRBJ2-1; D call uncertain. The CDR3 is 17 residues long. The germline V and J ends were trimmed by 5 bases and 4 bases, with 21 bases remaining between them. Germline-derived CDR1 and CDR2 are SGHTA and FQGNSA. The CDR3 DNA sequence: TGTGCCAGCAGCCCCCGCGGATATCGGCAGCCGTACAATGAGCAGTTCTTC. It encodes CASSPRGYRQPYNEQFF. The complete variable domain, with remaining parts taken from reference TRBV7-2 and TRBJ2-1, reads GAGVSQSPSNKVTEKGKDVELRCDPISGHTALYWYRQSLGQGLEFLIYFQGNSAPDKSGLPSDRFSAERTGGSVSTLTIQRTQQEDSAVYLCASSPRGYRQPYNEQFFGPGTRLTVL.

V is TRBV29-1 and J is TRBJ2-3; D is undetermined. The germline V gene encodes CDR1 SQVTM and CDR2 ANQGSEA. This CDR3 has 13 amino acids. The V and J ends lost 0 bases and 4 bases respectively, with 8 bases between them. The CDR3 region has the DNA TGCAGCGTTGAAGATCTCCCTCCAGATACGCAGTATTTT. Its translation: CSVEDLPPDTQYF.

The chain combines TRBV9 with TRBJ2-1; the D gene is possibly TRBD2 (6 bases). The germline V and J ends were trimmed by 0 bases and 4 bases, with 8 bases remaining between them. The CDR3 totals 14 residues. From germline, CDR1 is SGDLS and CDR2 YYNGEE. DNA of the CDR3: TGTGCCAGCAGCGTAGGTAGCGGTTACAATGAGCAGTTCTTC. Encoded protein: CASSVGSGYNEQFF.

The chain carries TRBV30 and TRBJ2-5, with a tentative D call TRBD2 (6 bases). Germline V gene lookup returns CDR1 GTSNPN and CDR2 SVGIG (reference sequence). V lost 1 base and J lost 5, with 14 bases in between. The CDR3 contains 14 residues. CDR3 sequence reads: CAWSEGLVRETQYF. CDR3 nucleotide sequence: TGTGCCTGGAGTGAGGGACTGGTACGGGAGACCCAGTACTTC.

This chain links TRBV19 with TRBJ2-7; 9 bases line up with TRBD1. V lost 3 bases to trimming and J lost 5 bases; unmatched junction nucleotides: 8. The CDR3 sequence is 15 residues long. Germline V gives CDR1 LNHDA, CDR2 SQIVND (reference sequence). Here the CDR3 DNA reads TGTGCCAGTAGTATCCGCCGGACAGGGGCGGACGAGCAGTACTTC. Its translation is CASSIRRTGADEQYF.